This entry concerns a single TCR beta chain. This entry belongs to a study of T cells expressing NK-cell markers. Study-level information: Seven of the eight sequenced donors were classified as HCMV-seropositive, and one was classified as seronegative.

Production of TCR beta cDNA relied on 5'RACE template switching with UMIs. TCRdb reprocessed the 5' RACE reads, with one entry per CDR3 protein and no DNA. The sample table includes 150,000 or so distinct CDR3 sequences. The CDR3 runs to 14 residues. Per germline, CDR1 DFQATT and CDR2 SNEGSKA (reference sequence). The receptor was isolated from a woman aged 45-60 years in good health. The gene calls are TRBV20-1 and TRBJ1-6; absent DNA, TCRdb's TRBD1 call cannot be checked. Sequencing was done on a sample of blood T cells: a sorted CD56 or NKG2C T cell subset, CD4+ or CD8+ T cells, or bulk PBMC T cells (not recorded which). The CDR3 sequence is CSAREVQGNSPLHF.